This T cell receptor beta chain emerged from a study of T cells after yellow fever vaccination. Study-wide findings and caveats: Although the secondary response was weaker, it peaked faster, at day 5 versus 15.

Note on this clonotype: Antigen unknown.

This CDR3 is built from 13 residues. Germline trimming cut 3 bases from V and 2 bases from J; bases unmatched to any gene: 1. The germline V gene encodes CDR1 MNHNS and CDR2 SASEGT. TCR cDNA, made by 5'RACE template switching, carried an added universal primer site and UMIs. TCRdb analysed the 5' RACE reads with MiXCR anew, one entry per CDR3 protein. The profile shows around 320,000 distinct CDR3 sequences, approximately 8% of them singletons. The material sequenced was CD4+ T cells sorted from PBMCs, taken 5 days after the yellow fever booster vaccination. The receptor was derived from a man between 18 and 35 years old who received the YFV17D yellow fever vaccine. J is TRBJ2-7 and V is TRBV6-1; TRBD1 matches 7 bases. CDR3 sequence (DNA): TGTGCCAGCAGTGATGGGACAGCCTACGAGCAGTACTTC. It is translated as CASSDGTAYEQYF.